This T cell receptor (beta chain) was recovered during a study of CD8 T cells in Susac syndrome. RNA, at roughly 0.45 to 1 ug, was reverse transcribed with random hexamers. The amplification used immunoSEQ multiplex PCR on TCR beta CDR3; it spanned 54 Vbeta and 13 Jbeta. A single record per CDR3 protein comes from TCRdb applying MiXCR to the immunoSEQ multiplex PCR reads. The table lists roughly 200,000 distinct CDR3 sequences, around 96% of them singletons, with approximately 0.098% in the top ten. The study used healthy donors as controls matched for age and sex. Purification of the CD8+ and CD4+ T cells relied on negative isolation, and TEMRA cells underwent FACS enrichment. The CDR3 totals 14 residues. Trimming took 7 bases from V and 4 from J; bases not matched to a gene: 4. Germline CDR1 and CDR2: SNHLY and FYNNEI.

The chain couples TRBV2 to TRBJ2-4; TRBD1 agrees at 10 bases. This clonotype originated in a human donor in good health. Input material: CD4+ T cells from PBMCs. CDR3: CASTWTGGKNIQYF. The CDR3 DNA sequence: TGTGCCAGCACATGGACAGGGGGGAAAAACATTCAGTACTTC.